This T cell receptor beta chain was captured by sequencing in a study of cytomegalovirus exposure and HLA in healthy donors. General study findings and limits: Certain sequence variants were highly shared and formed a cluster, and this cluster was likely a sequencing artifact.

CDR3 size: 15 residues. Per the germline V gene, CDR1 is KGHSH and CDR2 is LQKENI. Losses at the gene ends were 3 bases for V and 3 bases for J; bases not matched to a gene: 6. In the PCR, 60 Vbeta and 13 Jbeta primers were used. Profiled with immunoSEQ multiplex PCR; TCRdb holds only in-frame clones, not every one. The sample has fewer than 35,000 clones; 87% are singletons. With respect to this clone: The target antigen is unknown.

Nominal health characterized the donors when sampled, though unrecorded immune exposures were likely. Source material: PBMCs. This clonotype was sampled from a boy aged 5-17 years in good health and CMV-seronegative. V usage is TRBV18 and J usage is TRBJ2-7, with 9 bases fitting TRBD2. CDR3 residues: CASSPSSGGYYEQYF. Written as DNA, the CDR3 is TGTGCCAGCTCACCCTCCAGCGGGGGGTACTACGAGCAGTACTTC.